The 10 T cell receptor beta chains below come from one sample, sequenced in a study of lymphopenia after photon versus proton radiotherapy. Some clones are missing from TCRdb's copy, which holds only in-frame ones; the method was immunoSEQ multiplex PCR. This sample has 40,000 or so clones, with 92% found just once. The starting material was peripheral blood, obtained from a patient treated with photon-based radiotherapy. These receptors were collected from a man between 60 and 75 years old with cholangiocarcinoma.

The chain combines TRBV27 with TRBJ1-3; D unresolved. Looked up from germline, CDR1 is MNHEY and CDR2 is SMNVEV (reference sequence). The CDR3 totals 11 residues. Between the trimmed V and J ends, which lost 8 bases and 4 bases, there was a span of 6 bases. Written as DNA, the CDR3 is TGTGCCAGCTGGGGAGGAAACACCATATATTTT. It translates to CASWGGNTIYF.

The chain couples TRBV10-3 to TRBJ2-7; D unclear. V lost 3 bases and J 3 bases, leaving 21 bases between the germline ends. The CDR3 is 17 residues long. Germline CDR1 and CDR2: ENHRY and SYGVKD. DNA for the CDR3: TGTGCCATCAGTGAATTTTTTCGTGTTGGCCCTAACTACGAGCAGTACTTC. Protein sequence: CAISEFFRVGPNYEQYF.

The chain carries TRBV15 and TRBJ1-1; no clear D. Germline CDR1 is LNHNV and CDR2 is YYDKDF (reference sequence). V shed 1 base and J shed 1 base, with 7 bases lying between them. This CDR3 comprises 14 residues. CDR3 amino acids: CATSRGKGNTEAFF. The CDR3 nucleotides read TGTGCCACCAGCAGAGGTAAGGGGAACACTGAAGCTTTCTTT. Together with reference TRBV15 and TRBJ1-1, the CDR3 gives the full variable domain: DAMVIQNPRYQVTQFGKPVTLSCSQTLNHNVMYWYQQKSSQAPKLLFHYYDKDFNNEADTPDNFQSRRPNTSFCFLDIRSPGLGDTAMYLCATSRGKGNTEAFFGQGTRLTVV.

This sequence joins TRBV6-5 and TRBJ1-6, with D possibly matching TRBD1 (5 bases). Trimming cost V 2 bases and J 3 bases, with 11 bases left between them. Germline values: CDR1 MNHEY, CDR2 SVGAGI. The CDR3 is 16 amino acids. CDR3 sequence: CASSYGDASYNSPLHF. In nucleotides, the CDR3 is TGTGCCAGCAGTTACGGGGACGCCAGCTATAATTCACCCCTCCACTTT.

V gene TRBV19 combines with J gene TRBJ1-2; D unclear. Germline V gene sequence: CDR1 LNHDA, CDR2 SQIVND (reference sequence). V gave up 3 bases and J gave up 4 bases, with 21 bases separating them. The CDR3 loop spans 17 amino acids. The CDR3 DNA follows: TGTGCCAGTAGTATTAGTCAGTCACTCCACCTCTTCTATGGCTACACCTTC. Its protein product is CASSISQSLHLFYGYTF. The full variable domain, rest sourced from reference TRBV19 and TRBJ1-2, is DGGITQSPKYLFRKEGQNVTLSCEQNLNHDAMYWYRQDPGQGLRLIYYSQIVNDFQKGDIAEGYSVSREKKESFPLTVTSAQKNPTAFYLCASSISQSLHLFYGYTFGSGTRLTVV.

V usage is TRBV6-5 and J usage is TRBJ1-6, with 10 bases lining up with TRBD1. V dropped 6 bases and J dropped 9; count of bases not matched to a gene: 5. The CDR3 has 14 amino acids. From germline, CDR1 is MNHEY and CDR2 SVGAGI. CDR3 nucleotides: TGTGCCAGCAGACCGGACAGGGGGATTTCACCCCTCCACTTT. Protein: CASRPDRGISPLHF.

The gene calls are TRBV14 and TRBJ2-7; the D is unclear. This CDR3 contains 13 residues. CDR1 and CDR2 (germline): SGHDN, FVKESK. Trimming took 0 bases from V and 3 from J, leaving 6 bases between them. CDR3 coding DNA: TGTGCCAGCAGCCAAGAACTGAGCTACGAGCAGTACTTC. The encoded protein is CASSQELSYEQYF.

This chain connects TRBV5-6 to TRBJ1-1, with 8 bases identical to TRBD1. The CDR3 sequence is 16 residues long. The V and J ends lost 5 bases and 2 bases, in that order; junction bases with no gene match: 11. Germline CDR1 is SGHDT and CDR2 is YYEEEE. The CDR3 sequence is CASSSRRDRLNTEAFF. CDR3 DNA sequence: TGTGCCAGCAGTTCTAGACGGGACAGGCTTAACACTGAAGCTTTCTTT. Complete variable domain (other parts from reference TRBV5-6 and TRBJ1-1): DAGVTQSPTHLIKTRGQQVTLRCSPKSGHDTVSWYQQALGQGPQFIFQYYEEEERQRGNFPDRFSGHQFPNYSSELNVNALLLGDSALYLCASSSRRDRLNTEAFFGQGTRLTVV.

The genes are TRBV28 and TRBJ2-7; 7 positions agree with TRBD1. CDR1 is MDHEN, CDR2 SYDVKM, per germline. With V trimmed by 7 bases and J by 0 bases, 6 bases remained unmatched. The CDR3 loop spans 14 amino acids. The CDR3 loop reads CASTQQGPSYEQYF. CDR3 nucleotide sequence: TGTGCCAGCACGCAACAGGGGCCCTCCTACGAGCAGTACTTC.

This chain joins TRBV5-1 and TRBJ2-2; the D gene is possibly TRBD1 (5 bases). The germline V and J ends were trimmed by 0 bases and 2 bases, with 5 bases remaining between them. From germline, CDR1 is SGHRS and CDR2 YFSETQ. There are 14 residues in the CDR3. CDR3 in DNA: TGCGCCAGCAGCTTGGGGACAAACACCGGGGAGCTGTTTTTT. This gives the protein CASSLGTNTGELFF.